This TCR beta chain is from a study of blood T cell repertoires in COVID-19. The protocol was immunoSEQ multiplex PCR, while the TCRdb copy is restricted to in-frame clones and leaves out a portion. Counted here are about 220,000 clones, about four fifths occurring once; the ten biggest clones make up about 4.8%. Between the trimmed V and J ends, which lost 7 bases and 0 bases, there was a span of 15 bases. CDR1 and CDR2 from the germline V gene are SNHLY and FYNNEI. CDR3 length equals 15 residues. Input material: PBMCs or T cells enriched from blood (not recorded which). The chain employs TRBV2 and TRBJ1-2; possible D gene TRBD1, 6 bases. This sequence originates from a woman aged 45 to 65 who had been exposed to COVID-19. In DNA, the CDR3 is TGTGCCAGCATTATGGGGGCCCTAGCTAACTATGGCTACACCTTC. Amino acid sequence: CASIMGALANYGYTF.